Listed below are T cell receptor beta chains from one sample, sequenced in a study of CD8+ T cells in alopecia areata. TCRdb's copy holds only in-frame clones and misses some; the assay was immunoSEQ multiplex PCR. The table has more than 95,000 clones, 65% to 90% seen once. The source was CD8+ T cells sorted from blood, collected at approximately week 30, from a patient treated with tofacitinib. The origin of the receptors is a human donor with alopecia areata. Each CDR3 is given with its conserved first and last residue. Each record gives: clone size, V gene, J gene, D gene, CDR3 protein, CDR3 DNA. The D gene is left open where the match is weak. Clone size appears in some rows only: once, few, many, or a class for an expanded clone.

clone_size: .
v_call: TRBV27
j_call: TRBJ2-7
d_call: .
cdr3_aa: CASAMGGVTYEQYF
cdr3_nt: TGTGCCAGCGCCATGGGCGGGGTAACCTACGAGCAGTACTTC

clone_size: .
v_call: TRBV27
j_call: TRBJ1-5
d_call: .
cdr3_aa: CASRGDWSSNQPQHF
cdr3_nt: TGTGCCAGCAGGGGGGATTGGAGTAGCAATCAGCCCCAGCATTTT

clone_size: .
v_call: TRBV27
j_call: TRBJ1-2
d_call: .
cdr3_aa: CASSSGNYGYTF
cdr3_nt: TGTGCCAGCAGTTCCGGGAACTATGGCTACACCTTC

clone_size: .
v_call: TRBV7-9
j_call: TRBJ2-5
d_call: .
cdr3_aa: CASKYREETQYF
cdr3_nt: TGTGCCAGCAAATACAGGGAAGAGACCCAGTACTTC

clone_size: once
v_call: TRBV6-4
j_call: TRBJ2-7
d_call: TRBD1
cdr3_aa: CASTRWTTGLSYEQYF
cdr3_nt: TGTGCCAGTACCCGCTGGACGACAGGGCTCTCCTACGAGCAGTACTTC

clone_size: few
v_call: TRBV27
j_call: TRBJ1-5
d_call: .
cdr3_aa: CASSLWLNQPQHF
cdr3_nt: TGTGCCAGCAGTTTATGGTTGAATCAGCCCCAGCATTTT

clone_size: medium-sized
v_call: TRBV4-2
j_call: TRBJ2-1
d_call: .
cdr3_aa: CASSQGDYNEQFF
cdr3_nt: TGTGCCAGCAGCCAAGGGGACTACAATGAGCAGTTCTTC

clone_size: .
v_call: TRBV5-4
j_call: TRBJ2-3
d_call: .
cdr3_aa: CASSSIGLISTDTQYF
cdr3_nt: TGTGCCAGCAGCTCGATCGGACTGATTAGCACAGATACGCAGTATTTT

clone_size: .
v_call: TRBV5-1
j_call: TRBJ2-3
d_call: TRBD2
cdr3_aa: CASSSTSGSYDTDTQYF
cdr3_nt: TGCGCCAGCAGCTCAACCAGCGGGAGTTACGACACAGATACGCAGTATTTT

clone_size: few
v_call: TRBV29-1
j_call: TRBJ2-1
d_call: .
cdr3_aa: CSVEGGAGNYNEQFF
cdr3_nt: TGCAGCGTTGAAGGAGGAGCCGGGAACTACAATGAGCAGTTCTTC

clone_size: .
v_call: TRBV6-5
j_call: TRBJ2-3
d_call: .
cdr3_aa: CASSYSHSDTQYF
cdr3_nt: TGTGCCAGCAGTTACTCGCACTCAGATACGCAGTATTTT

clone_size: .
v_call: TRBV2
j_call: TRBJ2-7
d_call: TRBD1
cdr3_aa: CASSEGQGHYEQYF
cdr3_nt: TGTGCCAGCAGTGAGGGACAGGGTCACTACGAGCAGTACTTC

clone_size: few
v_call: TRBV2
j_call: TRBJ2-2
d_call: .
cdr3_aa: CASRPSTGELFF
cdr3_nt: TGTGCCAGCAGACCGAGCACCGGGGAGCTGTTTTTT

clone_size: .
v_call: TRBV5-1
j_call: TRBJ2-3
d_call: TRBD2
cdr3_aa: CASSGGGLAGVEDTQYF
cdr3_nt: TGCGCCAGCAGCGGTGGGGGACTAGCGGGAGTGGAAGATACGCAGTATTTT

clone_size: .
v_call: TRBV5-4
j_call: TRBJ2-1
d_call: .
cdr3_aa: CASSLGANEQFF
cdr3_nt: TGTGCCAGCAGCTTGGGCGCCAATGAGCAGTTCTTC

clone_size: .
v_call: TRBV7-2
j_call: TRBJ2-7
d_call: .
cdr3_aa: CASSHYLSYEQYF
cdr3_nt: TGTGCCAGCAGCCACTATCTGAGCTACGAGCAGTACTTC

clone_size: .
v_call: TRBV7-9
j_call: TRBJ2-1
d_call: TRBD1
cdr3_aa: CASSLWTGGSYNEQFF
cdr3_nt: TGTGCCAGCAGCCTCTGGACAGGGGGATCCTACAATGAGCAGTTCTTC

clone_size: .
v_call: TRBV7-9
j_call: TRBJ1-1
d_call: .
cdr3_aa: CASSPPGERTEAFF
cdr3_nt: TGTGCCAGCAGCCCCCCGGGGGAGCGCACTGAAGCTTTCTTT

clone_size: .
v_call: TRBV27
j_call: TRBJ2-7
d_call: .
cdr3_aa: CASSLWGTGDEQYF
cdr3_nt: TGTGCCAGCAGTTTATGGGGGACCGGTGACGAGCAGTACTTC

clone_size: .
v_call: TRBV15
j_call: TRBJ1-1
d_call: .
cdr3_aa: CATSRERYTEAFF
cdr3_nt: TGTGCCACCAGCAGAGAGAGGTACACTGAAGCTTTCTTT

clone_size: .
v_call: TRBV5-8
j_call: TRBJ2-1
d_call: .
cdr3_aa: CASSDRPPLFEQFF
cdr3_nt: TGTGCCAGCAGCGATCGACCGCCGCTGTTTGAGCAGTTCTTC

clone_size: .
v_call: TRBV9
j_call: TRBJ2-1
d_call: TRBD2
cdr3_aa: CASSGRLADPRPYNEQFF
cdr3_nt: TGTGCCAGCAGCGGTCGACTAGCCGACCCGCGGCCCTACAATGAGCAGTTCTTC

clone_size: .
v_call: TRBV27
j_call: TRBJ2-7
d_call: .
cdr3_aa: CASSLWQGSDEQYF
cdr3_nt: TGTGCCAGCAGTTTATGGCAGGGTAGCGACGAGCAGTACTTC

clone_size: few
v_call: TRBV27
j_call: TRBJ2-7
d_call: TRBD2
cdr3_aa: CASSLSREGYEQYF
cdr3_nt: TGTGCCAGCAGTTTATCCAGGGAGGGGTACGAGCAGTACTTC

clone_size: .
v_call: TRBV27
j_call: TRBJ1-1
d_call: .
cdr3_aa: CASRGLRDGSEAFF
cdr3_nt: TGTGCCAGCAGAGGCTTGCGGGACGGCTCTGAAGCTTTCTTT

clone_size: few
v_call: TRBV7-8
j_call: TRBJ2-6
d_call: TRBD2
cdr3_aa: CASSSLAGSSGANVLTF
cdr3_nt: TGTGCCAGCAGCTCACTAGCGGGGAGCTCTGGGGCCAACGTCCTGACTTTC

clone_size: .
v_call: TRBV4-1
j_call: TRBJ2-1
d_call: .
cdr3_aa: CASSHHNINEQFF
cdr3_nt: TGCGCCAGCAGCCACCACAACATCAATGAGCAGTTCTTC

clone_size: .
v_call: TRBV7-8
j_call: TRBJ2-7
d_call: .
cdr3_aa: CASSFPVKHSVSSYEQYF
cdr3_nt: TGTGCCAGCAGCTTCCCCGTGAAGCATTCGGTATCTTCCTACGAGCAGTACTTC

clone_size: .
v_call: TRBV2
j_call: TRBJ2-2
d_call: .
cdr3_aa: CASSGVTGELFF
cdr3_nt: TGTGCCAGCAGTGGGGTTACCGGGGAGCTGTTTTTT

clone_size: once
v_call: TRBV5-1
j_call: TRBJ2-7
d_call: .
cdr3_aa: CASSLAGTIDEQYF
cdr3_nt: TGCGCCAGCAGCTTGGCCGGGACGATAGACGAGCAGTACTTC

clone_size: .
v_call: TRBV4-1
j_call: TRBJ2-1
d_call: .
cdr3_aa: CASSQDIPNGYPYNEQFF
cdr3_nt: TGCGCCAGCAGCCAAGATATACCTAACGGATACCCCTACAATGAGCAGTTCTTC

clone_size: .
v_call: TRBV29-1
j_call: TRBJ2-1
d_call: TRBD2
cdr3_aa: CSVAGGPVNEQFF
cdr3_nt: TGCAGCGTAGCGGGGGGGCCAGTCAATGAGCAGTTCTTC

clone_size: .
v_call: TRBV6-1
j_call: TRBJ2-1
d_call: TRBD1
cdr3_aa: CASSETGHPPYNEQFF
cdr3_nt: TGTGCCAGCAGTGAGACAGGGCACCCTCCCTACAATGAGCAGTTCTTC

clone_size: .
v_call: TRBV4-1
j_call: TRBJ2-7
d_call: .
cdr3_aa: CASSQDGAVVYEQYF
cdr3_nt: TGCGCCAGCAGCCAAGATGGGGCAGTGGTCTACGAGCAGTACTTC

clone_size: .
v_call: TRBV13
j_call: TRBJ1-3
d_call: .
cdr3_aa: CASSLRGSGNTIYF
cdr3_nt: TGTGCCAGCAGCTTGCGAGGGTCTGGAAACACCATATATTTT

clone_size: .
v_call: TRBV25-1
j_call: TRBJ2-3
d_call: TRBD1
cdr3_aa: CASTPTPGTGPTDTQYF
cdr3_nt: TGTGCCAGCACCCCAACTCCCGGGACAGGCCCCACAGATACGCAGTATTTT

clone_size: .
v_call: TRBV7-9
j_call: TRBJ2-7
d_call: .
cdr3_aa: CASSFNAYEQYF
cdr3_nt: TGTGCCAGCAGCTTCAACGCGTACGAGCAGTACTTC

clone_size: .
v_call: TRBV6-6
j_call: TRBJ2-1
d_call: .
cdr3_aa: CASSYSSTSSYNEQFF
cdr3_nt: TGTGCCAGCAGTTACTCGAGCACGAGCTCCTACAATGAGCAGTTCTTC

clone_size: .
v_call: TRBV19
j_call: TRBJ2-3
d_call: TRBD1
cdr3_aa: CASSDLRGQGGFDDTQYF
cdr3_nt: TGTGCCAGTAGCGACCTAAGGGGACAGGGTGGTTTTGACGATACGCAGTATTTT

clone_size: once
v_call: TRBV7-9
j_call: TRBJ2-2
d_call: .
cdr3_aa: CASSLLDSTAGELFF
cdr3_nt: TGTGCCAGCAGCCTGCTTGACAGTACCGCCGGGGAGCTGTTTTTT

clone_size: .
v_call: TRBV4-1
j_call: TRBJ2-1
d_call: .
cdr3_aa: CASSQRGKVSYNEQFF
cdr3_nt: TGCGCCAGCAGCCAACGGGGGAAAGTGTCCTACAATGAGCAGTTCTTC

clone_size: .
v_call: TRBV11-2
j_call: TRBJ2-1
d_call: .
cdr3_aa: CASSLVMDEQFF
cdr3_nt: TGTGCCAGCAGCTTAGTTATGGATGAGCAGTTCTTC

clone_size: .
v_call: TRBV7-9
j_call: TRBJ2-7
d_call: .
cdr3_aa: CASSLAPGEQYF
cdr3_nt: TGTGCCAGCAGCTTAGCGCCGGGCGAGCAGTACTTC

clone_size: .
v_call: TRBV9
j_call: TRBJ2-2
d_call: .
cdr3_aa: CASSVSRPGTRNTEGPNTGELFF
cdr3_nt: TGTGCCAGCAGCGTTTCGCGGCCCGGGACAAGAAACACCGAGGGGCCGAACACCGGGGAGCTGTTTTTT

clone_size: once
v_call: TRBV2
j_call: TRBJ2-5
d_call: .
cdr3_aa: CASSDSQEQETQYF
cdr3_nt: TGTGCCAGCAGTGATTCACAGGAACAAGAGACCCAGTACTTC

clone_size: .
v_call: TRBV29-1
j_call: TRBJ2-1
d_call: TRBD2
cdr3_aa: CSVEGLAGEKSSYNEQFF
cdr3_nt: TGCAGCGTTGAAGGACTAGCGGGTGAAAAGAGCTCCTACAATGAGCAGTTCTTC

clone_size: .
v_call: TRBV1
j_call: TRBJ2-2
d_call: .
cdr3_aa: CTSSQEWQGNTGELFF
cdr3_nt: TGCACCAGCAGCCAAGAGTGGCAGGGGAACACCGGGGAGCTGTTTTTT

clone_size: .
v_call: TRBV29-1
j_call: TRBJ1-1
d_call: .
cdr3_aa: CSASNTEAFF
cdr3_nt: TGCAGCGCCTCGAACACTGAAGCTTTCTTT

clone_size: .
v_call: TRBV4-1
j_call: TRBJ2-2
d_call: TRBD1
cdr3_aa: CASSQVGTGTGRTGELFF
cdr3_nt: TGCGCCAGCAGCCAAGTCGGTACCGGGACAGGAAGGACCGGGGAGCTGTTTTTT

clone_size: .
v_call: TRBV20-1
j_call: TRBJ2-1
d_call: .
cdr3_aa: CSVGVPGFF
cdr3_nt: TGCAGTGTCGGGGTCCCAGGGTTCTTC

clone_size: .
v_call: TRBV7-7
j_call: TRBJ2-7
d_call: TRBD1
cdr3_aa: CASSPGQGTYEQYF
cdr3_nt: TGTGCCAGCAGCCCTGGACAGGGAACCTACGAGCAGTACTTC

clone_size: .
v_call: TRBV7-9
j_call: TRBJ2-7
d_call: .
cdr3_aa: CASSSTMRGAGASYEQYF
cdr3_nt: TGTGCCAGCAGCTCCACCATGAGGGGGGCGGGTGCTTCCTACGAGCAGTACTTC